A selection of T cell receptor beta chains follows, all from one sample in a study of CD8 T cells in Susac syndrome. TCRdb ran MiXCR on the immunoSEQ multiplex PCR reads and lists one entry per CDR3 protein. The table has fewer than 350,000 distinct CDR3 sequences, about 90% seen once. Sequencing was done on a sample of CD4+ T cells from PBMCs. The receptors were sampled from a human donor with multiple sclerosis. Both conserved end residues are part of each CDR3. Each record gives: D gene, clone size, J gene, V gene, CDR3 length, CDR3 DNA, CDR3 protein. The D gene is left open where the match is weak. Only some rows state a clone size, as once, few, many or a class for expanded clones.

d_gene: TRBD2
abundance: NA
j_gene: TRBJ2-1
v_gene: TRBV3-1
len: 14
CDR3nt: TGTGCCAGCAGCGGGGGACTACCAAACAATGAGCAGTTCTTC
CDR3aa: CASSGGLPNNEQFF

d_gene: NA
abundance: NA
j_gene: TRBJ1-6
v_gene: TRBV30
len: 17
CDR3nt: TGTGCCTGGAGCCCATCTAACTTCAGGATAGATAATTCACCCCTCCACTTT
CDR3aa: CAWSPSNFRIDNSPLHF

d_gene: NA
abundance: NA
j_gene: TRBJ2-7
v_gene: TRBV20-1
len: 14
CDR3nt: TGCAGTGCTAGAGATGAGAGGCGAACCTACGAGCAGTACTTC
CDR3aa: CSARDERRTYEQYF

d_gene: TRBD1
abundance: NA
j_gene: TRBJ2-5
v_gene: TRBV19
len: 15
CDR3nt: TGTGCCAGTAACCCGGGACAGCCGTACCAAGAGACCCAGTACTTC
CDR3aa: CASNPGQPYQETQYF

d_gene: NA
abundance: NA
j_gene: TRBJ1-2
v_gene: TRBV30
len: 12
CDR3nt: TGTGCCTGGAGTTGGGGAGACTATGGCTACACCTTC
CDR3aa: CAWSWGDYGYTF

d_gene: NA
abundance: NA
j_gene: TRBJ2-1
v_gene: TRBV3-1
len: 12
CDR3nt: TGTGCCAGCATATCCGGAGGTCGTGAGCAGTTCTTC
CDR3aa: CASISGGREQFF

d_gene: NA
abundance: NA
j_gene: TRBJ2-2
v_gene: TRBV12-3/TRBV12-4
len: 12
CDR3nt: TGTGCCAGCAGTTTAATGGCCGGGGAGCTGTTTTTT
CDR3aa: CASSLMAGELFF

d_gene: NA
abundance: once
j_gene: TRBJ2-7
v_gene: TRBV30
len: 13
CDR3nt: TGTGCCTGGAGTATCAGGACACCCTACGAGCAGTACTTC
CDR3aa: CAWSIRTPYEQYF

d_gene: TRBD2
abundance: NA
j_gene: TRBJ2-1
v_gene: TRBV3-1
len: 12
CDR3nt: TGTGCCAGCAGCCCCTCCCGACTAGCCAGGTTCTTC
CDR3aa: CASSPSRLARFF

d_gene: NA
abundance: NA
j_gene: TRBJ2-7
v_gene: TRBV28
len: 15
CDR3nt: TGTGCCAGCAGTTTCTCTGGACAGAGCTCCTACGAGCAGTACTTC
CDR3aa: CASSFSGQSSYEQYF

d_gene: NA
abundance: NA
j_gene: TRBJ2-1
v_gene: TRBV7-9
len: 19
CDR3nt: TGTGCCAGCAGCTTAGCACGCAGGGGCGTGCTATTCGACTACAATGAGCAGTTCTTC
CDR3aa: CASSLARRGVLFDYNEQFF

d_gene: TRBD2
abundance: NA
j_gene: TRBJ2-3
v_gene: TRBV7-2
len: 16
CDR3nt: TGTGCCAGCAGCTTCGAGAGACTAGCGGGGGTAGATACGCAGTATTTT
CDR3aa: CASSFERLAGVDTQYF

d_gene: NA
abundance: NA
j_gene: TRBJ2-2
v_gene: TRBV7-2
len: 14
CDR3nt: TGTGCCAGCAGCCACTTTCCGGGAACCGGGGAGCTGTTTTTT
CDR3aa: CASSHFPGTGELFF

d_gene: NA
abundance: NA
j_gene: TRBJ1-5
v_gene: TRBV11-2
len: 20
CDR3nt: TGTGCCAGCAGCTTAGATCGCAGGTATGGCGACAGAAGAAGCAATCAGCCCCAGCATTTT
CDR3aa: CASSLDRRYGDRRSNQPQHF

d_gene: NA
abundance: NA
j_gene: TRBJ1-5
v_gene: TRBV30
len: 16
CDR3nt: TGTGCCTGGAGTGGAGGGACATATGAGACCGATCAGCCCCAGCATTTT
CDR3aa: CAWSGGTYETDQPQHF

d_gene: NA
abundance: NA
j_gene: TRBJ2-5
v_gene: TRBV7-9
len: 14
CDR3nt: TGTGCCAGCAGCTCCCAGGGGAGGGGAGAGACCCAGTACTTC
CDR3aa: CASSSQGRGETQYF